This passage covers 24 T cell receptor beta chains from one sample sequenced in a study of blood T cell repertoires in COVID-19 (dated by TCRdb to the early 2020s). Library preparation employed the immunoSEQ multiplex PCR assay. TCRdb mirrors the immuneACCESS table, restricted to in-frame sequences. Some clones are absent from its copies; in checked studies, under half trace to an unresolved V gene, and the reason for the others is unknown. The sample includes 200,000 or so clones, with roughly 76% observed a single time. The top ten constitute approximately 5% of the sample. The sequencing input was peripheral blood. These receptor sequences come from a human donor in a cohort sampled during active COVID-19.

This clone was found once. This CDR3 is CASSPSSPYQPQHF. The CDR3 DNA is TGTGCCAGTAGTCCCTCGAGCCCCTATCAGCCCCAGCATTTT. This rearrangement joins TRBV19 to TRBJ1-5; D call uncertain. This CDR3 has 14 amino acids. Trimming shortened V by 5 bases and J by 5 bases, and 13 bases separated the two germline ends. The germline gives CDR1 LNHDA, CDR2 SQIVND (reference sequence).

CDR3 in amino acids: CASSDLRQGINYGYTF. DNA of the CDR3: TGTGCCAGCAGTGACCTACGACAGGGTATTAACTATGGCTACACCTTC. The chain uses TRBV6-4 and TRBJ1-2; the match to TRBD1 covers 7 bases. Trimming took 2 bases from V and 1 from J; bases not matched to a gene: 7. The CDR3 extends over 16 amino acids. CDR1 and CDR2 (germline): MRHNA, SNTAGT.

This clone was detected a few times. The chain carries TRBV9 and TRBJ2-7, with 11 bases that match TRBD2. Losses at the gene ends were 0 bases for V and 3 bases for J; bases not matched to a gene: 2. This CDR3 comprises 15 residues. Looked up from germline, CDR1 is SGDLS and CDR2 is YYNGEE. The CDR3 spells CASSVGGTSGYEQYF. CDR3 DNA: TGTGCCAGCAGCGTAGGGGGGACTAGCGGCTACGAGCAGTACTTC.

The chain employs TRBV5-5 and TRBJ2-5; 13 bases agree with TRBD2. CDR1 and CDR2 from the germline V gene are SGHKS and YYEKEE (reference sequence). The J segment lost 5 bases and the V segment lost 2 bases, leaving 3 bases of the junction unmatched. This CDR3 spans 15 amino acids. The DNA of the CDR3 is TGTGCCAGCAGCTTACTAGCGGGAGGGCTCGAGACCCAGTACTTC. Its protein is CASSLLAGGLETQYF.

This clone showed up just a few times. The chain carries TRBV4-3 and TRBJ2-7, with D maybe TRBD2 (6 bases). V was pared by 0 bases and J by 3 bases, with 9 bases between. Germline V gene sequence: CDR1 LGHNA, CDR2 YSLEER. The CDR3 spans 14 residues. CDR3 bases: TGCGCCAGCAGCCAAGATTGGGGAGGCTACGAGCAGTACTTC. Protein: CASSQDWGGYEQYF.

This clone was found once. J is TRBJ1-2 and V is TRBV4-1; maybe TRBD1 (6 bases). The V end was cut by 3 bases, the J end by 8 bases, with 13 bases between. CDR3 length: 13 residues. Germline CDR1 and CDR2: MGHRA and YSYEKL. The CDR3 bases are TGCGCCAGCAGCCAGACAGGTGTTGGCGGCTACACCTTC. This sequence encodes CASSQTGVGGYTF.

This chain joins TRBV18 and TRBJ2-6; D remains unclear. This CDR3 has 19 residues. V gave up 2 bases and J gave up 0 bases, with 17 bases separating them. Germline CDR1 is KGHSH and CDR2 is LQKENI. The CDR3 DNA follows: TGTGCCAGCTCACCAGGTCTGGTAACAGTTAGCTCTGGGGCCAACGTCCTGACTTTC. Translation: CASSPGLVTVSSGANVLTF.

This chain uses TRBV7-3 with TRBJ2-3, with 12 bases matching TRBD2. The CDR3 sequence is 17 residues long. V lost 5 bases and J lost 4; bases outside the gene matches: 10. The germline V gene has CDR1 SGHTA and CDR2 FQGTGA. The CDR3 protein is CASSLSSGRAAADTQYF. CDR3 nucleotide sequence: TGTGCCAGCAGCCTCTCTAGCGGGAGGGCCGCGGCAGATACGCAGTATTTT.

The chain combines TRBV28 with TRBJ2-7, with TRBD2 matching over 8 bases. The V and J ends lost 0 bases and 3 bases, in that order; junction bases with no gene match: 4. The germline CDR1 and CDR2 sequences are MDHEN and SYDVKM. CDR3 length: 15 amino acids. Here the CDR3 reads CASSLWVAGSYEQYF. The CDR3 nucleotides are TGTGCCAGCAGTTTATGGGTAGCGGGAAGCTACGAGCAGTACTTC.

J is TRBJ1-2 and V is TRBV27, with 7 bases fitting TRBD1. V was clipped by 5 bases and J by 4 bases; unmatched bases: 4. CDR1 is MNHEY and CDR2 is SMNVEV in the germline V gene (reference sequence). The CDR3 runs 13 residues. Here the CDR3 reads CASSPTGFYGYTF. CDR3 coding DNA: TGTGCCAGCAGTCCGACAGGGTTCTATGGCTACACCTTC.

This clone appeared a few times. This chain uses TRBV6-2 or TRBV6-3 with TRBJ1-5; D is unresolved. The V end lost 4 bases, the J end lost 4 bases, and 8 bases lay between the germline ends. Germline CDR1 and CDR2: MNHEY and SVGEGT. The CDR3 runs to 13 residues. The CDR3 bases are TGTGCCAGCAGTTTAAACTCTAATCAGCCCCAGCATTTT. This codes for CASSLNSNQPQHF.

The chain combines TRBV10-3 with TRBJ1-1; D is possibly TRBD1 (6 bases). V lost 11 bases, J lost 4 bases, and 17 bases lay in between. Germline CDR1 reads ENHRY; CDR2 reads SYGVKD. This CDR3 is built from 13 residues. The CDR3 region is CAVGKGQPTEAFF. As DNA, the CDR3 is TGTGCCGTCGGAAAAGGACAGCCCACTGAAGCTTTCTTT.

The genes are TRBV2 and TRBJ2-1; 10 nucleotides match TRBD2. CDR3 length equals 13 residues. The V and J ends lost 6 bases and 9 bases, in that order; junction bases with no gene match: 5. Germline V gives CDR1 SNHLY, CDR2 FYNNEI. The CDR3 DNA sequence: TGTGCCAGCAGGCCGGGACTAGCGTCTGAGCAGTTCTTC. Translating it yields CASRPGLASEQFF.

This CDR3 reads CASSSGVREQYF. The CDR3 region has the DNA TGTGCCAGCAGTTCGGGGGTGAGGGAGCAGTACTTC. The V call is TRBV28, the J call TRBJ2-7; D is possibly TRBD2 (6 bases). Trimming took 4 bases from V and 7 from J, leaving 11 bases between them. The CDR3 sequence is 12 residues long. Germline lookup yields CDR1 MDHEN and CDR2 SYDVKM. Looking up the rest from reference TRBV28 and TRBJ2-7 gives the full variable domain: DVKVTQSSRYLVKRTGEKVFLECVQDMDHENMFWYRQDPGLGLRLIYFSYDVKMKEKGDIPEGYSVSREKKERFSLILESASTNQTSMYLCASSSGVREQYFGPGTRLTVT.

This clone was seen more than once but under ten times. The chain links TRBV5-3 to TRBJ2-7, with D tentatively TRBD1 (5 bases). TRBV5-3 is identified as an open reading frame with a role that is uncertain. The CDR3 consists of 15 residues. V gave up 4 bases and J gave up 1 base, with 15 bases separating them. CDR3 loop: CARSPNGRASYEQYF. The CDR3 DNA follows: TGTGCCAGAAGCCCAAATGGCAGGGCGTCCTACGAGCAGTACTTC.

This chain uses TRBV5-1 with TRBJ1-4, with TRBD1 matching over 11 bases. There are 15 residues in the CDR3. Germline V gene sequence: CDR1 SGHRS, CDR2 YFSETQ. Trimming at V came to 4 bases and at J to 6 bases, leaving 5 bases not matched to a gene. CDR3 region: CASSPGQGVDEKLFF. DNA for the CDR3: TGCGCCAGCAGCCCGGGACAGGGGGTTGATGAAAAACTGTTTTTT.

This clone was seen a single time. The chain carries TRBV19 and TRBJ1-2; unclear D gene. In germline, CDR1 is LNHDA, CDR2 SQIVND (reference sequence). The CDR3 has 12 amino acids. Trimming took 5 bases from V and 8 from J, leaving 12 bases between them. CDR3: CASSREGGGYTF. The CDR3, as DNA: TGTGCCAGTAGTCGGGAGGGCGGCGGCTACACCTTC.

The chain joins TRBV7-3 to TRBJ2-7, with TRBD1 as a possible D gene (7 bases). The CDR3 has 14 amino acids. V gave up 0 bases and J gave up 5 bases, with 11 bases separating them. Germline V gene data show CDR1 as SGHTA and CDR2 as FQGTGA. DNA for the CDR3: TGTGCCAGCAGCTTAACGCTCAGGGGGGACGAGCAGTACTTC. Translation gives CASSLTLRGDEQYF.

The V gene is TRBV7-2, the J gene TRBJ1-5, with TRBD1 matching 7 bases. Germline CDR1 is SGHTA and CDR2 is FQGNSA. J was trimmed by 5 bases and V by 5 bases; bases with no gene match: 3. This CDR3 has 13 residues. The CDR3 bases are TGTGCCAGCAGCGGAGGGGGCCATCAGCCCCAGCATTTT. Encoded protein: CASSGGGHQPQHF.

The V gene is TRBV7-2, the J gene TRBJ2-7, with D uncertain. There are 15 residues in the CDR3. Per the germline V gene, CDR1 is SGHTA and CDR2 is FQGNSA. The V end lost 0 bases, the J end lost 5 bases, and 14 bases lay between the germline ends. The CDR3 DNA sequence: TGTGCCAGCAGCTTAGCGGGCCCAACCCCCCACGAGCAGTACTTC. Residues: CASSLAGPTPHEQYF.

The chain carries TRBV6-9 and TRBJ2-7; D is perhaps TRBD1 (5 bases). Between the trimmed V and J ends, which lost 7 bases and 4 bases, there was a span of 23 bases. Germline CDR1 MNHGY, CDR2 SVAAGI. The CDR3 is 16 residues long. CDR3 in amino acids: CASTPRAGYETYEQYF. CDR3 DNA: TGTGCCAGCACTCCTAGGGCAGGGTACGAAACTTACGAGCAGTACTTC.

This chain uses TRBV27 with TRBJ2-2; TRBD2 aligns across 8 bases. The CDR3 totals 16 residues. In germline, CDR1 is MNHEY, CDR2 SMNVEV (reference sequence). The V segment lost 0 bases and the J segment 6 bases; nucleotides outside the gene matches: 6. Here the CDR3 reads CASSLSFSGTPGELFF. CDR3 coding DNA: TGTGCCAGCAGTTTATCGTTTAGCGGGACCCCCGGGGAGCTGTTTTTT.

The V call is TRBV4-2, the J call TRBJ2-5; the match to TRBD2 covers 8 bases. The CDR3 runs 19 residues. From germline, CDR1 is LGHNA and CDR2 YNFKEQ. The V and J ends lost 3 bases and 1 base, in that order; junction bases with no gene match: 16. DNA of the CDR3: TGTGCCAGCAGCCAGGCTAGGGCTAGCGGGTCTTCCAGCCAAGAGACCCAGTACTTC. Protein: CASSQARASGSSSQETQYF.

The chain carries TRBV15 and TRBJ1-4; D might be TRBD1 (5 bases). Between the trimmed V and J ends, which lost 6 bases and 4 bases, there was a span of 15 bases. The CDR3 covers 15 residues. From germline, CDR1 is LNHNV and CDR2 YYDKDF (reference sequence). CDR3 in DNA: TGTGCCACCAGGGGAGGGGCATCGGATAATGAAAAACTGTTTTTT. It encodes CATRGGASDNEKLFF.